The present TCR beta chain was sequenced within a study of blood T cells in healthy people across ages. Study-level results: Measured against age, TCR beta diversity per million T cells decreased in a roughly linear manner. Estimates of total diversity, which came from one million sequenced T cells, were considered to be underestimates.

Looked up from germline, CDR1 is SGDLS and CDR2 is YYNGEE. The CDR3 extends over 14 amino acids. V trimming: 5 bases; J trimming: 1 base; junction bases outside the gene matches: 1. In the case of this clonotype: Antigen unknown.

The authors ran a second PCR of roughly 6 to 12 cycles using a sample-barcoded 5' primer and a J-beta primer mix. The template-switch adaptor, which had 12 random nucleotides, put a tag on each cDNA molecule. TCRdb reanalysed the 5' RACE reads using MiXCR and keeps one entry per CDR3 protein. The sample has over 700,000 distinct CDR3 sequences, approximately 55% seen once. The V gene is TRBV9, the J gene TRBJ2-2; 8 bases line up with TRBD1. The sequence derives from an elderly man in good health. Sequenced input: blood. In nucleotides, the CDR3 is TGTGCCAGCAGGGGACAGGTGAACACCGGGGAGCTGTTTTTT. This translates into CASRGQVNTGELFF.